Given below is one T cell receptor (beta chain) in context. This sample is drawn from a study of blood T cells in healthy people across ages. Germline V CDR1 and CDR2: SEHNR, FQNEAQ (reference sequence). There are 15 residues in the CDR3. The V end was cut by 5 bases, the J end by 3 bases, with 16 bases between. For the second PCR, which ran for roughly 6 to 11 cycles, a sample-barcoded 5' primer and a J-beta primer mix were used. TCRdb called the 5' RACE reads again in MiXCR, with one record for every CDR3 protein. The repertoire holds hundreds of thousands of distinct CDR3 sequences, with over 20% as singletons.

The sequencing sample was made of blood. The V gene is TRBV7-9, the J gene TRBJ2-5; D may be TRBD1 (6 bases). The receptor comes from a man in his 70s in good health. The CDR3 region is CASSPWAHREETQYF. As DNA, the CDR3 is TGTGCCAGCAGCCCCTGGGCCCACAGGGAAGAGACCCAGTACTTC.